This T cell receptor (beta chain) appears in the sequencing data of a study of regulatory T cells in long-lasting Graves disease. The table lists this clonotype with many counts. Combining iRepertoire HTBI primers with Arm-PCR of CDR3 regions, the authors built TCR beta libraries. TCRdb analysed the multiplex PCR reads with MiXCR anew, one entry per CDR3 protein. The repertoire holds fewer than 550,000 distinct CDR3 sequences, with about 16% as singletons. The time point was: newly diagnosed GD, antithyroid drugs for less than 3 months. Generation of the TCR library employed RNA extracted from PBMCs. The same sample was also used in a study of T cells in Graves' hyperthyroidism and ophthalmopathy. That paper adds: Among clonotypes expanded in thyroid above 0.001, most were also found in blood.

The TCR comes from a woman aged 35-60 years with Graves disease. The specimen was peripheral blood mononuclear cells (PBMCs), collected at new diagnosis, from a patient treated with antithyroid drugs.

The CDR3 protein is CASSSTGQRNTEAFF. The CDR3 DNA sequence: TGTGCCAGCAGTTCTACTGGACAGAGGAACACTGAAGCTTTCTTT. V usage is TRBV6-5 and J usage is TRBJ1-1, with D perhaps TRBD1 (6 bases). The CDR3 is 15 amino acids. Germline-derived CDR1 and CDR2 are MNHEY and SVGAGI. V lost 4 bases, J lost 1 base, and 13 bases lay in between.